The 21 T cell receptor beta chains listed next were all sequenced from one sample in a study of blood T cell repertoires in COVID-19. Sequencing was performed with immunoSEQ multiplex PCR; in TCRdb, only in-frame clones are kept and a portion is missing. The sample shows under 200,000 clones, 88% of them seen only once. The sample taken for sequencing was peripheral blood. These receptors came from a man between 70 and 80 years old with active or convalescent COVID-19.

The rearrangement joins TRBV24-1 to TRBJ2-2; D gene uncertain. Germline CDR1 is KGHDR and CDR2 is SFDVKD. This CDR3 region has 13 residues. Trimming took off 8 bases at V and 3 bases at J, with 9 bases between the two ends. The CDR3 loop reads CATISGDTGELFF. The CDR3 DNA reads as TGTGCCACCATCTCGGGTGACACCGGGGAGCTGTTTTTT.

The V and J genes are TRBV7-9 and TRBJ2-1; weak D call: TRBD2 (5 bases). This CDR3 has 14 amino acids. The germline V gene has CDR1 SEHNR and CDR2 FQNEAQ (reference sequence). V was shortened by 5 bases and J by 6 bases, with 14 bases between the two germline ends. The CDR3 loop is CASSRGILVNEQFF. The DNA for the CDR3 is TGTGCCAGCAGCAGAGGGATCTTAGTCAATGAGCAGTTCTTC.

This sequence joins TRBV3-1 (or the pseudogene TRBV3-2) and TRBJ2-7; 11 bases align to TRBD2. The CDR3 has 15 amino acids. The ends lost 4 bases at V and 3 bases at J; junction bases unmatched: 5. Germline V lookup: CDR1 LGHDT, CDR2 YNNKEL (reference sequence). CDR3 protein: CASSPTSGSFYEQYF. For the CDR3, the DNA is TGTGCCAGCAGCCCAACTAGCGGGAGCTTCTACGAGCAGTACTTC.

The V gene is TRBV19, the J gene TRBJ2-3, with D maybe TRBD2 (5 bases). Germline V CDR1 and CDR2: LNHDA, SQIVND (reference sequence). The CDR3 loop spans 13 amino acids. V shed 4 bases and J shed 3 bases, with 8 bases lying between them. CDR3: CASSKSGTDTQYF. Written as DNA, the CDR3 is TGTGCCAGTAGTAAGTCGGGAACAGATACGCAGTATTTT.

This clone was recorded a few times. The rearrangement links TRBV6-5 to TRBJ1-1, with 8 bases identical to TRBD1. This CDR3 comprises 15 residues. CDR1 is MNHEY and CDR2 is SVGAGI in the germline V gene. The V gene end was trimmed by 1 base and the J gene end by 6 bases; junction bases not matched to a gene: 7. The CDR3, as DNA: TGTGCCAGCAGTTACTTCACAGGGGGGATCGCTGAAGCTTTCTTT. As protein: CASSYFTGGIAEAFF.

J is TRBJ2-7 and V is TRBV28; the D gene is possibly TRBD2 (5 bases). This CDR3 has 14 residues. Trimming took 7 bases from V and 7 from J, leaving 20 bases between them. Germline loops: CDR1 MDHEN, CDR2 SYDVKM. This chain's CDR3 is CASTKMDGSGEQYF. CDR3 coding DNA: TGTGCCAGCACGAAAATGGACGGGTCGGGGGAGCAGTACTTC. Supplemented by reference TRBV28 and TRBJ2-7, the full variable domain reads DVKVTQSSRYLVKRTGEKVFLECVQDMDHENMFWYRQDPGLGLRLIYFSYDVKMKEKGDIPEGYSVSREKKERFSLILESASTNQTSMYLCASTKMDGSGEQYFGPGTRLTVT.

The chain has TRBV4-1 and TRBJ2-5; 7 bases are a match to TRBD1. The CDR3 length is 14 residues. V trimming: 5 bases; J trimming: 1 base; junction bases outside the gene matches: 4. Germline V lookup: CDR1 MGHRA, CDR2 YSYEKL. The CDR3 DNA follows: TGCGCCAGCAGCTACCGACAGGGCCAAGAGACCCAGTACTTC. Its translation is CASSYRQGQETQYF.

The rearrangement joins TRBV29-1 to TRBJ2-5; 7 bases agree with TRBD1. The CDR3 runs 14 residues. V was clipped by 4 bases and J by 0 bases; unmatched bases: 5. Germline loops: CDR1 SQVTM, CDR2 ANQGSEA. Here the CDR3 reads CSVGDSMYQETQYF. CDR3 bases: TGCAGCGTTGGGGACAGCATGTACCAAGAGACCCAGTACTTC.

This chain's CDR3 is CASSVEEGALETQYF. CDR3 nucleotide sequence: TGTGCCAGCAGCGTAGAAGAGGGGGCCCTGGAGACCCAGTACTTC. The V gene is TRBV9, the J gene TRBJ2-5; the match to TRBD1 covers 7 bases. Germline-derived CDR1 and CDR2 are SGDLS and YYNGEE. The ends lost 0 bases at V and 5 bases at J; junction bases unmatched: 7. CDR3 length equals 15 residues.

The V and J genes are TRBV7-9 and TRBJ1-1; D gene ambiguous. Germline V gene data show CDR1 as SEHNR and CDR2 as FQNEAQ (reference sequence). Trimming stripped 4 bases from V and 7 bases from J, with 10 bases between. The CDR3 runs 12 residues. The CDR3 is CASSSGEGEAFF. As DNA, the CDR3 is TGTGCCAGCAGCTCTGGGGAGGGTGAAGCTTTCTTT.

In this sample, this clone turned up a few times. The chain links TRBV28 to TRBJ2-1, with 12 nucleotides matching TRBD2. This CDR3 contains 15 residues. Unmatched junction bases numbered 3, after V lost 6 bases and J lost 3 bases. Germline CDR1 MDHEN, CDR2 SYDVKM. Written as DNA, the CDR3 is TGTGCCAGCAGAACTAGCGGGGGGAACTACAATGAGCAGTTCTTC. It yields the protein CASRTSGGNYNEQFF.

The chain has TRBV25-1 and TRBJ1-4, with 9 bases lining up with TRBD1. From germline, CDR1 is MGHDK and CDR2 SYGVNS. The ends lost 6 bases at V and 0 bases at J; junction bases unmatched: 8. CDR3 length: 17 residues. The DNA for the CDR3 is TGTGCCAGCAGAGGGACAGGGACGACAGCAACTAATGAAAAACTGTTTTTT. Its protein product is CASRGTGTTATNEKLFF.

In this sample, this clone turned up a few times. The rearrangement uses TRBV6-6 and TRBJ2-3, with TRBD2 matching 7 bases. The germline V gene encodes CDR1 MNHNY and CDR2 SVGAGI (reference sequence). J lost 9 bases, V lost 1 base, and 4 bases had no gene match. CDR3 length: 13 amino acids. The CDR3 reads CASSYWGGATQYF. The CDR3 region has the DNA TGTGCCAGCAGTTACTGGGGGGGAGCAACGCAGTATTTT.

Comment on this clone: Germline is not matched at one junction end, which may reflect a read error. This chain joins TRBV5-1 and TRBJ1-4; D perhaps matches TRBD1 (6 bases). The CDR3 consists of 16 residues. Germline values: CDR1 SGHRS, CDR2 YFSETQ. The CDR3 DNA reads TGCGCCAGCCGCTTGGGGGGGGGCTCTTCTTCCGAAAAACTGTTTTTT. This sequence encodes CASRLGGGSSSEKLFF.

V and J are TRBV21-1 and TRBJ1-3. TRBV21-1 is deemed a pseudogene. This CDR3 has 16 amino acids. Written as DNA, the CDR3 is TGTGCCAGCAGCCCCCCCAAGGCGGAAACTGGAAACACCATATATTTT. The encoded protein is CASSPPKAETGNTIYF.

The chain is built from TRBV7-2 and TRBJ2-1, with TRBD2 as a possible D gene (7 bases). The CDR3 extends over 16 amino acids. The germline V and J ends were trimmed by 2 bases and 4 bases, with 15 bases remaining between them. Per the germline V gene, CDR1 is SGHTA and CDR2 is FQGNSA. The CDR3 DNA is TGTGCCAGCAGCTTACTGAGGGGGGGCCGATACAATGAGCAGTTCTTC. Amino acid sequence: CASSLLRGGRYNEQFF. Full variable domain (remainder filled in from reference TRBV7-2 and TRBJ2-1): GAGVSQSPSNKVTEKGKDVELRCDPISGHTALYWYRQSLGQGLEFLIYFQGNSAPDKSGLPSDRFSAERTGGSVSTLTIQRTQQEDSAVYLCASSLLRGGRYNEQFFGPGTRLTVL.

The V and J genes are TRBV5-6 and TRBJ1-2; D not certain. The CDR3 is 12 amino acids. The V and J ends lost 4 bases and 8 bases respectively, with 12 bases between them. Germline CDR1 reads SGHDT; CDR2 reads YYEEEE. CDR3 nucleotide sequence: TGTGCCAGCAGCCAACGGCCGGAGGGCTACACCTTC. As protein: CASSQRPEGYTF. The full variable domain, in which reference TRBV5-6 and TRBJ1-2 provide the parts outside the CDR3, is DAGVTQSPTHLIKTRGQQVTLRCSPKSGHDTVSWYQQALGQGPQFIFQYYEEEERQRGNFPDRFSGHQFPNYSSELNVNALLLGDSALYLCASSQRPEGYTFGSGTRLTVV.

The chain recombines TRBV7-9 with TRBJ2-3; tentative D call: TRBD2 (5 bases). The CDR3 consists of 13 residues. Germline-derived CDR1 and CDR2 are SEHNR and FQNEAQ (reference sequence). The germline V and J ends were trimmed by 3 bases and 5 bases, with 9 bases remaining between them. This CDR3 is CASSFSGLDTQYF. The CDR3 nucleotides are TGTGCCAGCAGCTTCTCCGGACTAGATACGCAGTATTTT. The variable domain in full, with the rest retrieved from reference TRBV7-9 and TRBJ2-3, is DTGVSQNPRHKITKRGQNVTFRCDPISEHNRLYWYRQTLGQGPEFLTYFQNEAQLEKSRLLSDRFSAERPKGSFSTLEIQRTEQGDSAMYLCASSFSGLDTQYFGPGTRLTVL.

The chain has TRBV15 and TRBJ1-3, with D possibly matching TRBD1 (5 bases). V was trimmed by 4 bases and J by 3 bases, leaving 13 bases between them. CDR3 length: 15 residues. The germline V gene encodes CDR1 LNHNV and CDR2 YYDKDF (reference sequence). This CDR3 is CATSTQVAVGNTIYF. DNA for the CDR3: TGTGCCACCAGCACACAGGTTGCTGTTGGAAACACCATATATTTT.

V and J are TRBV5-1 and TRBJ2-1; tentative D call: TRBD2 (6 bases). The CDR3 contains 16 residues. Germline-derived CDR1 and CDR2 are SGHRS and YFSETQ. V gave up 4 bases and J gave up 5 bases, with 19 bases separating them. CDR3 in amino acids: CASSQTPGLANNEQFF. The CDR3 DNA sequence: TGCGCCAGCAGCCAAACCCCGGGACTGGCTAACAATGAGCAGTTCTTC.

V gene TRBV7-2 combines with J gene TRBJ2-1, with 13 bases aligning to TRBD2. The trim removed 4 bases at V and 0 bases at J, leaving 6 bases unmatched. CDR1 SGHTA and CDR2 FQGNSA come from the germline V gene. CDR3 length: 18 residues. CDR3 coding DNA: TGTGCCAGCAGCTGGGGACTAGCGGGATCAAGCTCCTACAATGAGCAGTTCTTC. Its protein product is CASSWGLAGSSSYNEQFF.